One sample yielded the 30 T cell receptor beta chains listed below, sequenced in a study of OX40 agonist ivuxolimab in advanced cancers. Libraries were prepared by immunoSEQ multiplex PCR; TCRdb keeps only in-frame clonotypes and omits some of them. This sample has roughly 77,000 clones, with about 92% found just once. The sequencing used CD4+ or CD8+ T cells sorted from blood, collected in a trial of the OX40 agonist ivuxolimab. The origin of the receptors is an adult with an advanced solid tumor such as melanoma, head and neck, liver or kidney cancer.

Here the CDR3 reads CASSHRDRVADTQYF. In DNA, the CDR3 is TGTGCCAGCAGCCACCGGGACAGGGTGGCAGATACGCAGTATTTT. This chain uses TRBV11-3 with TRBJ2-3, with 9 bases aligning to TRBD1. CDR3 size: 15 residues. V lost 5 bases, J lost 4 bases, and 7 bases stayed unmatched. CDR1 is SGHNT, CDR2 YENEEA, per germline. The complete variable domain, with remaining parts taken from reference TRBV11-3 and TRBJ2-3, reads EAGVVQSPRYKIIEKKQPVAFWCNPISGHNTLYWYLQNLGQGPELLIRYENEEAVDDSQLPKDRFSAERLKGVDSTLKIQPAELGDSAVYLCASSHRDRVADTQYFGPGTRLTVL.

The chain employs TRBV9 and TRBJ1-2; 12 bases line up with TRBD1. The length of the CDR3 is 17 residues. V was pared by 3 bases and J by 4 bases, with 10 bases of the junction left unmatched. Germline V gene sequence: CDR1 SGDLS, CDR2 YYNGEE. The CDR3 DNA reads TGTGCCAGCAGCGCCGCGACCGGGACAGGGGGCCCCTATGGCTACACCTTC. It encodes CASSAATGTGGPYGYTF.

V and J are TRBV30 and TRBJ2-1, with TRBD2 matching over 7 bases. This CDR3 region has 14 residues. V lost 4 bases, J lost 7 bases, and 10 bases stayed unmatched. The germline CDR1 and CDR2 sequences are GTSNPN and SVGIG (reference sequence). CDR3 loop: CAWNILTGGNEQFF. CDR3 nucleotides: TGTGCCTGGAATATCCTCACCGGGGGGAATGAGCAGTTCTTC.

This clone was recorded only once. CDR3 amino acids: CASSPFIRGYEQYF. The CDR3 DNA reads as TGTGCCAGCAGCCCCTTCATACGGGGCTACGAGCAGTACTTC. The genes are TRBV6-5 and TRBJ2-7; maybe TRBD2 (5 bases). The CDR3 runs 14 residues. V was shortened by 6 bases and J by 3 bases, with 15 bases between the two germline ends. Per germline, CDR1 MNHEY and CDR2 SVGAGI.

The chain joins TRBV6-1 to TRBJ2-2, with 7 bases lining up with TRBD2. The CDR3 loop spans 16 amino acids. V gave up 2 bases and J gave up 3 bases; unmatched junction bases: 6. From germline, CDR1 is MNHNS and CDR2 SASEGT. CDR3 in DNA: TGTGCCAGCAGTGAATTTTGGACTAGAGACACCGGGGAGCTGTTTTTT. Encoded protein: CASSEFWTRDTGELFF.

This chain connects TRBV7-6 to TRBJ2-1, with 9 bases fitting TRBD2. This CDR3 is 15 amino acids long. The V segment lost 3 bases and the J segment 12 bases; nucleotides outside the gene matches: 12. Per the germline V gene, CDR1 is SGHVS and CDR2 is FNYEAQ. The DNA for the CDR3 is TGTGCCAGCAGCTTCCTGGCTAGCGGGGCAACGATGCAGTTCTTC. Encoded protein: CASSFLASGATMQFF.

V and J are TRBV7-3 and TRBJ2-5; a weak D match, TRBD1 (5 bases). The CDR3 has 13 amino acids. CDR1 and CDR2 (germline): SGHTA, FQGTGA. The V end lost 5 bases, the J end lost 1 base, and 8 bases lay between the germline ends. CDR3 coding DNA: TGTGCCAGCAGCCCTAGGGGCCAAGAGACCCAGTACTTC. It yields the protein CASSPRGQETQYF.

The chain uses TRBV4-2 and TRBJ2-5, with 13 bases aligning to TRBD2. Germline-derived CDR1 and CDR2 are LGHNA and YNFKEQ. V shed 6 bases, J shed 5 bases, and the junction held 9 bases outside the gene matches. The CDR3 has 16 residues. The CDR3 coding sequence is TGTGCCAGCAGTCCCGGACTAGCGGGAGTACAGGAGACCCAGTACTTC. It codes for CASSPGLAGVQETQYF.

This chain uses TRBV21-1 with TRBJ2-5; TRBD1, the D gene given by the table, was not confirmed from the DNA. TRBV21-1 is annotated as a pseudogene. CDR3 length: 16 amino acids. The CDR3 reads CASRPKLGQTQETQYF. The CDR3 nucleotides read TGTGCCAGCAGGCCGAAACTTGGACAGACGCAAGAGACCCAGTACTTC.

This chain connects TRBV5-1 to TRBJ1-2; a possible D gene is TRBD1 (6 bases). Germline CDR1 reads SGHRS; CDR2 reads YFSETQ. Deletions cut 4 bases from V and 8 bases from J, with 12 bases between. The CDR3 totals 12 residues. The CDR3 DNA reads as TGCGCCAGCAGCACGACAGGTTTGGGCTACACCTTC. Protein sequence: CASSTTGLGYTF.

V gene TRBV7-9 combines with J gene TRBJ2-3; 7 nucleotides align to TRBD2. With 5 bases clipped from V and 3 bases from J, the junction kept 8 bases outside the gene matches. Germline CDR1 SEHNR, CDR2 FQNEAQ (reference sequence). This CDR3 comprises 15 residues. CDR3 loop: CASSTPGGSTDTQYF. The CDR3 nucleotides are TGTGCCAGCAGCACCCCGGGGGGTTCGACAGATACGCAGTATTTT.

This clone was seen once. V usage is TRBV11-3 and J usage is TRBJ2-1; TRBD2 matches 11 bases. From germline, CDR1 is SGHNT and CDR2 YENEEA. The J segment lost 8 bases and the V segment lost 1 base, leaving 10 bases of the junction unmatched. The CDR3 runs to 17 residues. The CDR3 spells CASSLGISGRVVHEQFF. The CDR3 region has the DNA TGTGCCAGCAGCTTAGGGATTAGCGGGAGGGTTGTCCATGAGCAGTTCTTC.

The CDR3: CASSLAGGREGTQYF. CDR3 DNA: TGCGCCAGCAGCTTGGCTGGGGGGCGCGAGGGGACCCAGTACTTC. This rearrangement joins TRBV5-1 to TRBJ2-5, with D tentatively TRBD1 or TRBD2 (6 bases each). Trimming removed 0 bases at V and 7 bases at J, with 16 bases between. Per the germline V gene, CDR1 is SGHRS and CDR2 is YFSETQ. The CDR3 is 15 amino acids.

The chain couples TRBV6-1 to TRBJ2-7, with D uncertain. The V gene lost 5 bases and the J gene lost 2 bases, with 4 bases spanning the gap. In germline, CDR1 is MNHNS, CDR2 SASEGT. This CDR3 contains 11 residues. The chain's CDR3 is CASSTPYEQYF. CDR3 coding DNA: TGTGCCAGCAGTACTCCCTACGAGCAGTACTTC.

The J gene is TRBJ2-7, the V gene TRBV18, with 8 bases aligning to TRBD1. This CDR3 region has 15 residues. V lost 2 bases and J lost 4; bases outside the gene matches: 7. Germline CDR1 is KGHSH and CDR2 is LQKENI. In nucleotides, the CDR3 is TGTGCCAGCTCACCAACGCGGGACAGGTCGTACGAGCAGTACTTC. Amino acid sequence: CASSPTRDRSYEQYF.

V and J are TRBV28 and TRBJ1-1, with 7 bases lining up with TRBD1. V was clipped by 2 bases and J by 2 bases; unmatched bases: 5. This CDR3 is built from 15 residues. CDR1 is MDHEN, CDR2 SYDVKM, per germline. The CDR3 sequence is CASSLPGQDNTEAFF. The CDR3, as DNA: TGTGCCAGCAGTTTACCCGGACAGGACAACACTGAAGCTTTCTTT.

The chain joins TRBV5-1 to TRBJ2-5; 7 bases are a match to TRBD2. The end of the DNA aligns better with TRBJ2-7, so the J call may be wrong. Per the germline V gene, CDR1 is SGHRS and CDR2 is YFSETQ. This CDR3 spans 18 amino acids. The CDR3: CASSLGLAGRVATYEQYF. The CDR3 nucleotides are TGCGCCAGCAGCTTGGGACTAGCAGGACGGGTCGCCACCTACGAGCAGTACTTC.

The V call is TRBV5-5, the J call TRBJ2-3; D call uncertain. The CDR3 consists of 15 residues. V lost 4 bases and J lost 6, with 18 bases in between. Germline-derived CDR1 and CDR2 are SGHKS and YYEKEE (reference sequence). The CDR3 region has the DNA TGTGCCAGCAGCCCCCGCCCAGTGTGGTCCGATACGCAGTATTTT. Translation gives CASSPRPVWSDTQYF.

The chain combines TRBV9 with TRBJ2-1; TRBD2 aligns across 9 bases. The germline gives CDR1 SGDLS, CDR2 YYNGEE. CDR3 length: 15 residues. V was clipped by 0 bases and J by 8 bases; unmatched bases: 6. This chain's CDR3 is CASSVVASGNDEQFF. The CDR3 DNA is TGTGCCAGCAGCGTAGTGGCTAGCGGGAACGATGAGCAGTTCTTC. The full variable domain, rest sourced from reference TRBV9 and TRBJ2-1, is DSGVTQTPKHLITATGQRVTLRCSPRSGDLSVYWYQQSLDQGLQFLIQYYNGEERAKGNILERFSAQQFPDLHSELNLSSLELGDSALYFCASSVVASGNDEQFFGPGTRLTVL.

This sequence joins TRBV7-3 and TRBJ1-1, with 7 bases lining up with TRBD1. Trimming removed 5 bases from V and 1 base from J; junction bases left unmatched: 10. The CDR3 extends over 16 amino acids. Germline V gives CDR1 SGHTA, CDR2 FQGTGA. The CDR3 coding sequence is TGTGCCAGCAGCCAAAATGCGGGACAGAGGAACACTGAAGCTTTCTTT. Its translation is CASSQNAGQRNTEAFF.

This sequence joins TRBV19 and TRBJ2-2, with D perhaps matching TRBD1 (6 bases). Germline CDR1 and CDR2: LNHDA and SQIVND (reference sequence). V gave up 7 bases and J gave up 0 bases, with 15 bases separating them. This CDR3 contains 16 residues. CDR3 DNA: TGTGCCAGTAATAGGTTCGGGACACCGAACACCGGGGAGCTGTTTTTT. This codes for CASNRFGTPNTGELFF.

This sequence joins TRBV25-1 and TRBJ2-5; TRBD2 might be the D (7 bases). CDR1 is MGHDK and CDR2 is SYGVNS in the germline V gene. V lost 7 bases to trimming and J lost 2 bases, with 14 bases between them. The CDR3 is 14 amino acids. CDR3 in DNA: TGTGCCAGCAATAGAGGGGGGGCTCAAGAGACCCAGTACTTC. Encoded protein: CASNRGGAQETQYF. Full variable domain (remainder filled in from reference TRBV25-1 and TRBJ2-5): EADIYQTPRYLVIGTGKKITLECSQTMGHDKMYWYQQDPGMELHLIHYSYGVNSTEKGDLSSESTVSRIRTEHFPLTLESARPSHTSQYLCASNRGGAQETQYFGPGTRLLVL.

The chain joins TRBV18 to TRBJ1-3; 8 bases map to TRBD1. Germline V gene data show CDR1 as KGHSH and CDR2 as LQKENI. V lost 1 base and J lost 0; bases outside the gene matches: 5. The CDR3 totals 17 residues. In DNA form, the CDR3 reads TGTGCCAGCTCACCACGACAGGGGTCGGACTCTGGAAACACCATATATTTT. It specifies CASSPRQGSDSGNTIYF.

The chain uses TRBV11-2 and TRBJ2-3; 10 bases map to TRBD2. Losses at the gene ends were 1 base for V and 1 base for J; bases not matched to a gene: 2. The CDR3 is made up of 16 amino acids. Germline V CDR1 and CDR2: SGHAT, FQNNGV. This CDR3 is CASSLGSGRRTDTQYF. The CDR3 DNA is TGTGCCAGCAGCTTAGGTAGCGGGAGGCGCACAGATACGCAGTATTTT.

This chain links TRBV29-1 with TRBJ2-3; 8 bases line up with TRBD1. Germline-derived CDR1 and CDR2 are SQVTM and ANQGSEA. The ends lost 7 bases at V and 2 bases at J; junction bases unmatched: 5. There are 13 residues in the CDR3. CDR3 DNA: TGCAGCGCCGGACAGGGCCTCACAGATACGCAGTATTTT. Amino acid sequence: CSAGQGLTDTQYF.

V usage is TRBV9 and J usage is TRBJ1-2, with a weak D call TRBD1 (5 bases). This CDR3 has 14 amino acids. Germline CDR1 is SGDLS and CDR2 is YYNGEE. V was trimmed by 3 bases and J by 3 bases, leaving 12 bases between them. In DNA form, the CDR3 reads TGTGCCAGCAGCGAAATCGGGGCAGACTATGGCTACACCTTC. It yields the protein CASSEIGADYGYTF.

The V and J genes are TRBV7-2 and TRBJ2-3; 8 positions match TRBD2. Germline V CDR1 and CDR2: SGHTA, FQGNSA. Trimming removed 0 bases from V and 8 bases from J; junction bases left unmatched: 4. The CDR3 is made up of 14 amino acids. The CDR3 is CASSLAGGRRTQYF. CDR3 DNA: TGTGCCAGCAGCTTAGCCGGCGGGAGGCGTACGCAGTATTTT.

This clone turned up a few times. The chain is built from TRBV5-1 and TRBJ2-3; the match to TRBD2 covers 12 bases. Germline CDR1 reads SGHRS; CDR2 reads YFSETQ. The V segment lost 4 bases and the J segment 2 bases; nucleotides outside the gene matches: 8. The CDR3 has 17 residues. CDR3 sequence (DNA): TGCGCCAGCAGCACTCACCTAGCGGGAGGGCTCACAGATACGCAGTATTTT. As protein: CASSTHLAGGLTDTQYF.

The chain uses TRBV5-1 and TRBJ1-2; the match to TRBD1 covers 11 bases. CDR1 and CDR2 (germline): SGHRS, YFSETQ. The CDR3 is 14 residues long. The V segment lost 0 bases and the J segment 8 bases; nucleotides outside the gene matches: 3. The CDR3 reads CASSLADRGRGYTF. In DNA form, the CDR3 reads TGCGCCAGCAGCTTGGCGGACAGGGGGCGAGGCTACACCTTC. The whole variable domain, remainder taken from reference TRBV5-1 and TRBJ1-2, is KAGVTQTPRYLIKTRGQQVTLSCSPISGHRSVSWYQQTPGQGLQFLFEYFSETQRNKGNFPGRFSGRQFSNSRSEMNVSTLELGDSALYLCASSLADRGRGYTFGSGTRLTVV.

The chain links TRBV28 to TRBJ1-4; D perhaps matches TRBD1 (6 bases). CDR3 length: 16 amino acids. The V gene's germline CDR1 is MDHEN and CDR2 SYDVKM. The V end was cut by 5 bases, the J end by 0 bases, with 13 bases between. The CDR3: CASSAGGRSTNEKLFF. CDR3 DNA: TGTGCCAGCAGTGCCGGGGGCAGGTCAACTAATGAAAAACTGTTTTTT.